The entry below gives a single T cell receptor (beta chain) sequence along with its context. Its antigen is still unknown. TCRdb keeps only in-frame clones here, not all; method: immunoSEQ multiplex PCR. There are about 130,000 clones in the sample; approximately 91% occur only once, and 5% to 6.5% lies in the top ten. Deletions cut 4 bases from V and 7 bases from J, with 14 bases between. This CDR3 is 13 amino acids long. Per the germline V gene, CDR1 is KGHSH and CDR2 is LQKENI. The record originates from a study of T cell responses to AZD1222 COVID-19 vaccine. Study observations and caveats: The study reported that nearly half of spike-specific TCRs target unmutated variant regions.

This sequence was found in an adult in good health. This chain connects TRBV18 to TRBJ2-7; D remains ambiguous. The sequenced sample was peripheral blood, obtained on day 0 of AZD1222 vaccination. The CDR3 DNA is TGTGCCAGCTCACGCGTTGAAACCGGGGAGCAGTACTTC. This codes for CASSRVETGEQYF.